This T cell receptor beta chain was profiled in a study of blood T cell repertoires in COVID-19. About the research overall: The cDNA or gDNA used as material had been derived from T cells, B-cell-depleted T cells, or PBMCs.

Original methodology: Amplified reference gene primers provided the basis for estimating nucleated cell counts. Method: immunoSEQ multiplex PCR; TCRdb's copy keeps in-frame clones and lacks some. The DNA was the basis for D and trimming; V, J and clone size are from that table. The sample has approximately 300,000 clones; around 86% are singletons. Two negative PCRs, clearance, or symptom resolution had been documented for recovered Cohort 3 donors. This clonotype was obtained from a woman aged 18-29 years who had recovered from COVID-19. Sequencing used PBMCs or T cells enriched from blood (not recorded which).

In DNA form, the CDR3 reads TGTGCCAGCAGCGGGCCGGGATTGGGAGATACGCAGTATTTT. Encoded protein: CASSGPGLGDTQYF. The chain couples TRBV11-2 to TRBJ2-3, with a tentative D call TRBD2 (5 bases). With 5 bases removed from V and 5 bases from J, the gap between germline ends came to 14 bases. The CDR3 is 14 residues long. From germline, CDR1 is SGHAT and CDR2 FQNNGV. The full variable domain, its missing parts supplied by reference TRBV11-2 and TRBJ2-3, is EAGVAQSPRYKIIEKRQSVAFWCNPISGHATLYWYQQILGQGPKLLIQFQNNGVVDDSQLPKDRFSAERLKGVDSTLKIQPAKLEDSAVYLCASSGPGLGDTQYFGPGTRLTVL.